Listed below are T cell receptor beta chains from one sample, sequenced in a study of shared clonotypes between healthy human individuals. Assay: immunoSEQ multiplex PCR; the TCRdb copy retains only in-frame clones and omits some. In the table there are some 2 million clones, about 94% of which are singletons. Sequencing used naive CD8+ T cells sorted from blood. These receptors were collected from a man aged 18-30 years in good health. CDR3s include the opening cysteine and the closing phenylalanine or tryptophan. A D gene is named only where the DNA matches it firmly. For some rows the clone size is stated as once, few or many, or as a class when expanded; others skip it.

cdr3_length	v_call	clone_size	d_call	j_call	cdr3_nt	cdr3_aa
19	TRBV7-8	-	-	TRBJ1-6	TGTGCCAGCAGCCCACCCCTTGACGAAATATGGTCCTATAATTCACCCCTCCACTTT	CASSPPLDEIWSYNSPLHF
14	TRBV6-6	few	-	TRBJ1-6	TGTGCCAGCCGAACAGGGACGGGTGCTTCACCCCTCCACTTT	CASRTGTGASPLHF
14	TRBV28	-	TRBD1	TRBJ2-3	TGTGCCAGCAGTTCTCGACAGGGAATCAATACGCAGTATTTT	CASSSRQGINTQYF
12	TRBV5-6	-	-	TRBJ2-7	TGTGCCAGCAGCATGGGTGGACAAGTGTTGAACTTC	CASSMGGQVLNF
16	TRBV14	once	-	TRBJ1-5	TGTGCCAGCAGCCGGGGGTGTGGCAAATTCCCATGTAGCCAGCATTTT	CASSRGCGKFPCSQHF
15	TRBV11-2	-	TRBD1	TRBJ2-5	TGTGCCAGCAGCTTGGGGACAGAGATTCAAGAGACCCAGTACTTC	CASSLGTEIQETQYF
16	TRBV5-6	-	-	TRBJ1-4	TGTGCCAGCAGCTTGGCCGGGGGGGCGCTTGGTGAAAAACTGTTTTTT	CASSLAGGALGEKLFF
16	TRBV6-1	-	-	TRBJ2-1	TGTGCCAGCAGTGGCAACGTTGGGAGCTCCTACAATGAGCAGTTCTTC	CASSGNVGSSYNEQFF
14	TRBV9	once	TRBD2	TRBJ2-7	TGTGCCAGCAGCGGAGGGACTAGCGGGAGCGAGCAGTACTTC	CASSGGTSGSEQYF
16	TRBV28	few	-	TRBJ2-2	TGTGCCAGCAGACTATCCGGGACAATGAACACCGGGGAGCTGTTTTTT	CASRLSGTMNTGELFF
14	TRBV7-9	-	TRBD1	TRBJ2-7	TGTGCCAGCAGCTTTACGGGACAGGGCGGCGAGCAGTACTTC	CASSFTGQGGEQYF
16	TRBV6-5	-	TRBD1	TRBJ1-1	TGTGCCAGCAGTTACTCGACAGGGGAGGTGAACACTGAAGCTTTCTTT	CASSYSTGEVNTEAFF
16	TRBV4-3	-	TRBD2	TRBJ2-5	TGCGCCAGCAGCCAGAGGACTAGCGGGACTAAAGAGACCCAGTACTTC	CASSQRTSGTKETQYF
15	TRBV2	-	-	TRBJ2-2	TGTGCCAGCAGTGGGGATACATATTTCACCGGGGAGCTGTTTTTT	CASSGDTYFTGELFF
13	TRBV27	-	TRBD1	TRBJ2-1	TGTGCCAGCAGTCCGACAGGGTACAATGAGCAGTTCTTC	CASSPTGYNEQFF
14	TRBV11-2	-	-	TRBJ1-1	TGTGCCAGCAGCCCGGGGCCTGTGAACACTGAAGCTTTCTTT	CASSPGPVNTEAFF
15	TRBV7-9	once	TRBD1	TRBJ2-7	TGTGCCAGCAGCTTTTCAGGGGGCGCAGCCTACGAGCAGTACTTC	CASSFSGGAAYEQYF
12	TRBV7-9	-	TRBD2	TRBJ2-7	TGTGCCAGCACAACTAGCGCTGGCGAGCAGTACTTC	CASTTSAGEQYF
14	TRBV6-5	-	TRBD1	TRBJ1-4	TGTGCCAGCAGTTACGACAGGGCGCGAGAAAAACTGTTTTTT	CASSYDRAREKLFF
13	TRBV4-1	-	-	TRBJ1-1	TGCGCCAGCAGCCAAGAGCGACAGGACAAAGCTTTCTTT	CASSQERQDKAFF
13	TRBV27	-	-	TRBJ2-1	TGTGCCAGCTCCCCCGTATCTTGGTGGGAGCAGTTCTTC	CASSPVSWWEQFF
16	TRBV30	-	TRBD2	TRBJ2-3	TGTGCCTGGAGTCCCTTAGCGGGAGTGGTAGGAGATACGCAGTATTTT	CAWSPLAGVVGDTQYF
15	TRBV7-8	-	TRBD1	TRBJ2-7	TGTGCCAGCAGCCCCTTGGACAGGGGAGTGACCGAGCAGTACTTC	CASSPLDRGVTEQYF
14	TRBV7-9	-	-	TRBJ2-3	TGTGCCAGCAGCTTACGGGCAGCAACAGATACGCAGTATTTT	CASSLRAATDTQYF
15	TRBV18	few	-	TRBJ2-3	TGTGCCAGCTCACCACAGCAGGGAGGCACAGATACGCAGTATTTT	CASSPQQGGTDTQYF
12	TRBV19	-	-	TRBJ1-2	TGTGCCAGTAGTATAGGAGAGTATGGCTACACCTTC	CASSIGEYGYTF
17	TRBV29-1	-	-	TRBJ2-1	TGCAGCGTTGAAGATCCCGGGGGACGGGGCTCCTACAATGAGCAGTTCTTC	CSVEDPGGRGSYNEQFF